The clone carrying this T cell receptor (beta chain) occurred many times. Its specificity is not known. This CDR3 contains 14 residues. V trimming: 7 bases; J trimming: 5 bases; junction bases outside the gene matches: 10. Germline V gene lookup returns CDR1 MNHNY and CDR2 SVGAGI (reference sequence). Time point: pre-sensitization, week 0. Indicated treatment: therapeutic diphenylcyclopropenone sensitization with weekly scalp DPC. The sample belongs to a study of human T cells and chemical hapten exposure. What the library attached to individual cDNA molecules were unique molecular identifiers. TCRdb re-called the RACE reads with MiXCR, one entry per CDR3 protein. This sample has around 250,000 distinct CDR3 sequences, with about 9% found just once. Overall study findings and caveats: TCRs whose frequency exceeded 1 in 1000 remained the same following DPC sensitization.

This specimen was whole blood, taken in connection with sensitization to the hapten diphenylcyclopropenone (DPC). J is TRBJ2-7 and V is TRBV6-6, with 8 bases lining up with TRBD2. This clonotype was obtained from a woman aged 35 to 49 with alopecia areata. Some clones in this sample may be carry-over from other donors' samples. CDR3 bases: TGTGCCAGCACCGGGAGGGCGGGAAATGACGAGCAGTACTTC. This sequence encodes CASTGRAGNDEQYF.